This T cell receptor beta chain was sequenced in a study of T cell repertoires in MIS-A myocarditis (dated 2022 in TCRdb). This clone was seen once. No cognate antigen has been identified for it. Base qualities were left out, and no much larger clone turns up one base away. The germline V gene provides CDR1 MNHEY and CDR2 SVGAGI. Germline trimming amounts to 8 bases on V and 4 bases on J, with 8 as the count of junction bases outside the gene matches. The CDR3 numbers 14 residues from cysteine through phenylalanine. The only DNA kept is the CDR3, 42 bases in frame from the first base. TCRbeta CDR3 regions were amplified with the immunoSEQ bias-controlled multiplex PCR and sequenced at high throughput. The authors processed their data as follows. The immunoSEQ vendor pipeline collapsed and filtered the CDR3 sequences so that the abundance and frequency of each unique TCRbeta CDR3 could be quantified. Dominant CDR3 amino acid sequences were clustered with SARS-CoV-2-specific ImmuneCODE TCRbeta sequences by CD-HIT using a 90% global sequence identity threshold. Clones with frequencies of 0.1 to 1 were classed as hyperexpanded, and 0.01 to 0.1 as large. For the dominant clones, CDR3 amino acid sequences and V and J gene assignments were confirmed with MiXCR. The R stringdist package was used to compute Levenshtein distances between the patient clonotypes and the ImmuneCODE hits. TCRdb took this table from immuneACCESS and kept in-frame rearrangements with V and J called. Such tables lack part of the clones; where checked against another copy, unresolved V genes explain under half of the gap, and the rest is unexplained. The V and J calls and clone size are taken from that table; D and trimming were inferred from the DNA. The sample table shows over 5,500 clones, and just under 80% are seen once. The ten most abundant clones make up under 70% of the sample.

The QIAamp DNA FFPE kit was used to extract genomic DNA from formalin-fixed paraffin-embedded autopsy tissue. This receptor was obtained from a man younger than 35 with fulminant myocarditis from multisystem inflammatory syndrome in adults (MIS-A) after COVID-19. The chain links TRBV6-5 with TRBJ2-1; 7 bases in between match TRBD2. Source material: interventricular septum heart tissue obtained at autopsy. The cell subset or site tag for this specimen amounts to: cardiac tissue sample (left or right ventricle, interventricular septum, or pericardium). The CDR3 reads CASPREGRYNEQFF. The nucleotide sequence is TGTGCCAGCCCGAGGGAGGGGCGGTACAATGAGCAGTTCTTC.